This T cell receptor beta chain was identified in a study of technical replicates of blood from a handful of donors. Trimming cost V 3 bases and J 8 bases, with 14 bases left between them. The CDR3 is made up of 13 amino acids. Germline assignment: CDR1 SGHNT and CDR2 YYREEE (reference sequence). TCRdb's table, derived via immunoSEQ multiplex PCR, lists solely in-frame clones and lacks some. The sample shows 15,000 or so clones, more than 75% of them seen only once. The material sequenced was PBMCs. V and J are TRBV5-4 and TRBJ1-2, with D tentatively TRBD1 (5 bases). This clonotype was sampled from a human donor in good health. This CDR3 is CASSSQGGIGYTF. DNA of the CDR3: TGTGCCAGCAGCTCCCAGGGTGGGATAGGCTACACCTTC.